At least ten counts were recorded for the clone carrying this T cell receptor (beta chain). These data originate in a study of T cells in Graves' hyperthyroidism and ophthalmopathy. Researchers amplified the TCR beta CDR3 regions from RNA transcripts. In the first-round RT-PCR of the TCR CDR3, the HTBI primer set was used. TCRdb independently ran MiXCR on the multiplex PCR reads; one entry per CDR3 protein. Found here are approximately 300,000 distinct CDR3 sequences, 17% of them singletons; the top ten hold over 45%. The TCR was taken from a woman in her sixties with Graves' ophthalmopathy. The sample was blood.

The CDR3 DNA reads as TGTGCCAGCAGCAGAGGTGGCAGCGGCACAGATACGCAGTATTTT. Translated: CASSRGGSGTDTQYF. The chain joins TRBV2 to TRBJ2-3; the D is unclear. This CDR3 has 15 amino acids. Germline V gives CDR1 SNHLY, CDR2 FYNNEI. V was shortened by 6 bases and J by 1 base, with 14 bases between the two germline ends.